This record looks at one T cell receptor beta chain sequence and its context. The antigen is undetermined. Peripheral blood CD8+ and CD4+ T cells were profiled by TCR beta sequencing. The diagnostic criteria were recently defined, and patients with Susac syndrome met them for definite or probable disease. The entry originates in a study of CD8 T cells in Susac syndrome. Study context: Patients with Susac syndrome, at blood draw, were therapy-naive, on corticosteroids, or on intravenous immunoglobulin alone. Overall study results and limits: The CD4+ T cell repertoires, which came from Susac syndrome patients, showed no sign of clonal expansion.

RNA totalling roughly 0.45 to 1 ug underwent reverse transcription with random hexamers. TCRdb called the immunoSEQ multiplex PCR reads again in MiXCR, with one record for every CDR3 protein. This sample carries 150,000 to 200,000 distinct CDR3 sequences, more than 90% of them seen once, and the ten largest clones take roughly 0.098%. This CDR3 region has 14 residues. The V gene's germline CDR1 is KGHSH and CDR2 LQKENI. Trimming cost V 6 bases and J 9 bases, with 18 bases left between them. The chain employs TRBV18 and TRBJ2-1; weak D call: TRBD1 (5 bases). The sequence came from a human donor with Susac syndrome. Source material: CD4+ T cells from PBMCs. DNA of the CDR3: TGTGCCAGCTCCCCCCCGCAGGGATTGGGTGAGCAGTTCTTC. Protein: CASSPPQGLGEQFF.